Listed below are T cell receptor beta chains from one sample, sequenced in a study of T-cell memory formation after mild COVID-19. TCRdb itself ran the 5' RACE reads through MiXCR, one entry per CDR3 protein. This table holds some 490,000 distinct CDR3 sequences, roughly 18% found once. Specimen: PBMCs or a T cell subset sorted from them (not recorded which). The receptor set was obtained from an adult woman who had mild COVID-19 (a few samples of this study predate the infection). Cell type and time point are not known. CDR3s include the opening cysteine and the closing phenylalanine or tryptophan. D genes are given only for firm matches. A clone size is listed for some rows: how often the clone was seen (once, few, many), or a class if it is expanded.

clone size | D gene | J gene | V gene | CDR3 DNA | CDR3 protein
NA | TRBD1 | TRBJ1-1 | TRBV7-9 | TGTGCCAGCAGCCCCAAGACAGGGGGAGGCTTTGAAGCTTTCTTT | CASSPKTGGGFEAFF
NA | TRBD2 | TRBJ2-3 | TRBV11-2 | TGTGCCAGCAGCTTATCGCTAGCGGGAGGGTCCACGTATGGAAATACGCAGTATTTT | CASSLSLAGGSTYGNTQYF
few | TRBD2 | TRBJ2-7 | TRBV4-3 | TGCGCCAGCAGCCAGGAGACTAGCGGTTTCTACTACGAGCAGTACTTC | CASSQETSGFYYEQYF
few | NA | TRBJ1-6 | TRBV19 | TGTGCCAGTAGTACAGGGCCCAATTCACCCCTCCACTTT | CASSTGPNSPLHF
NA | TRBD1 | TRBJ2-3 | TRBV7-7 | TGTGCCAGCAGCCCAGTGACAGGGGGCGGCCCAGATACGCAGTATTTT | CASSPVTGGGPDTQYF
few | NA | TRBJ1-6 | TRBV4-2 | TGTGCCAGCAGCCAAGAACGATCACCCCTCCACTTT | CASSQERSPLHF
few | NA | TRBJ1-2 | TRBV3-1 | TGTGCCAGCAGCCAATCTTCCGGGATTTTTGGTACCTTC | CASSQSSGIFGTF
NA | NA | TRBJ1-1 | TRBV27 | TGTGCCAGCAGTTTATACTCGGGGGGAAGCCACACTGAAGCTTTCTTT | CASSLYSGGSHTEAFF
NA | TRBD1 | TRBJ1-3 | TRBV5-4 | TGTGCCAGCAGCGACAGGGGCTCTGGAAACACCATATATTTT | CASSDRGSGNTIYF
few | NA | TRBJ1-1 | TRBV18 | TGTGCCAGCTCACCAGCAAGTGCCCCCCTGGGCTTT | CASSPASAPLGF
NA | NA | TRBJ2-1 | TRBV5-1 | TGCGCCAGCAGCTTGGATTGGGGCTCCTACAATGAGCAGTTCTTC | CASSLDWGSYNEQFF
NA | NA | TRBJ2-1 | TRBV12-3/TRBV12-4 | TGTGCCAGCAGCCCGGACAGCAATGAGCAGTTCTTC | CASSPDSNEQFF
NA | NA | TRBJ1-5 | TRBV7-8 | TGTGCCAGCAGCTATCAGAGCCAATATCAGCCCCAGCATTTT | CASSYQSQYQPQHF
few | NA | TRBJ2-7 | TRBV24-1 | TGTGCCACCAGTGCAACTGGAGACTACGAGCAGTACTTC | CATSATGDYEQYF
NA | NA | TRBJ2-1 | TRBV4-3 | TGCGCCAGCAGCCAAGATCCCCCCAAGGCTAGACCCAACAATGAGCAGTTCTTC | CASSQDPPKARPNNEQFF
NA | TRBD1 | TRBJ2-1 | TRBV6-5 | TGTGCCAGCAGTCGAACCGGGACAGTGAACAATGAGCAGTTCTTC | CASSRTGTVNNEQFF